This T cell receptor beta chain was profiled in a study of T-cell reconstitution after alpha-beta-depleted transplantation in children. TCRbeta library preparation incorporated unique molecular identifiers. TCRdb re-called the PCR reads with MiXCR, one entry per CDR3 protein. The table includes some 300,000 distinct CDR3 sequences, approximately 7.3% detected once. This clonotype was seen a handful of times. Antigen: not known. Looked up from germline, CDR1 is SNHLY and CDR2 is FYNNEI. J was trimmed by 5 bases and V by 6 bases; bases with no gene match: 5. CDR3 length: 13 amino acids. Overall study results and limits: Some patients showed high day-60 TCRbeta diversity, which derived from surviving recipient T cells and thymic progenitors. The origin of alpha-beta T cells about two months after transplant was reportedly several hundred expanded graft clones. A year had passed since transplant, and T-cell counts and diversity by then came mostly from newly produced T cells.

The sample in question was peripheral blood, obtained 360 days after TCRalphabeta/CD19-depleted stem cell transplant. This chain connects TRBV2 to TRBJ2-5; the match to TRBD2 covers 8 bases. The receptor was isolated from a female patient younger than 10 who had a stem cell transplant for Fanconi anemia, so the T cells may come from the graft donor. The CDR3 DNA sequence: TGTGCCAGCAGCGGGGGGGCCTCGGAGACCCAGTACTTC. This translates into CASSGGASETQYF. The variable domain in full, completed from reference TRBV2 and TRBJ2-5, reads EPEVTQTPSHQVTQMGQEVILRCVPISNHLYFYWYRQILGQKVEFLVSFYNNEISEKSEIFDDQFSVERPDGSNFTLKIRSTKLEDSAMYFCASSGGASETQYFGPGTRLLVL.